This note documents a single T cell receptor (beta chain) sequence. The authors' processing: For nucleated cells, counts were estimated from reference gene primer amplification. TCRdb's copy holds only in-frame clones and misses some; the assay was immunoSEQ multiplex PCR. That table furnishes V, J and clone size, whereas the DNA furnished D and trimming. The sample records 200,000 to 250,000 clones, more than 65% being singletons. The entry originates in a study of blood T cell repertoires in COVID-19. Study-wide context: Samples representing acute and convalescent COVID-19 were sourced from the United States, Italy and Spain. Sources were T cells, B-cell-depleted T cells, or PBMCs; the material itself was cDNA or gDNA.

CDR3 length: 13 residues. The ends lost 5 bases at V and 6 bases at J; junction bases unmatched: 6. Germline CDR1 and CDR2: MNHNY and SVGAGI (reference sequence). This TCR derives from a woman aged 40 to 49 who had recovered from COVID-19. Sequenced: peripheral blood. This rearrangement joins TRBV6-6 to TRBJ1-1; 7 bases are shared with TRBD1. The CDR3 sequence is CASSRTGFPEAFF. The CDR3 DNA sequence: TGTGCCAGCAGTCGGACAGGTTTCCCTGAAGCTTTCTTT.